The 17 T cell receptor beta chains presented below share a single source sample, sequenced in a study of T cells in Graves' hyperthyroidism and ophthalmopathy. The TCR beta CDR3 regions underwent amplification using RNA transcripts as the source. HTBI primers were used for first-round RT-PCR of the TCR CDR3. TCRdb used MiXCR to reprocess the multiplex PCR reads, holding one entry per CDR3 protein. Of roughly 720,000 distinct CDR3 sequences in the sample, around a sixth were seen once. Sequencing was done on a sample of blood. Receptors were obtained from a man in his forties or fifties with Graves' hyperthyroidism.

This clonotype was counted ten times or more. The CDR3 is CASSPTLAGGGTGELFF. The CDR3 bases are TGTGCCAGTAGCCCCACTCTAGCGGGAGGGGGCACCGGGGAGCTGTTTTTT. This chain joins TRBV19 and TRBJ2-2; 12 bases fit TRBD2. This CDR3 spans 17 amino acids. Trimming took 6 bases from V and 4 from J; bases not matched to a gene: 9. The V gene's germline CDR1 is LNHDA and CDR2 SQIVND (reference sequence).

As concerns this clonotype: The conserved closing phenylalanine or tryptophan is absent in this CDR3, likely reflecting a read error. Here the CDR3 DNA reads TGTGCCAGCAGCTTGGCAGGGTATTCTACAGATACGCAGTATTCT. Residues: CASSLAGYSTDTQYS. This chain links TRBV7-2 with TRBJ2-3; D perhaps matches TRBD1 (5 bases). The CDR3 runs 15 residues. V gave up 3 bases and J gave up 3 bases, with 13 bases separating them. The germline gives CDR1 SGHTA, CDR2 FQGNSA.

Many counts were recorded for this clonotype. The V and J genes are TRBV20-1 and TRBJ2-5; possible D gene TRBD1, 6 bases. The germline CDR1 and CDR2 sequences are DFQATT and SNEGSKA (reference sequence). V lost 5 bases and J 4 bases, leaving 17 bases between the germline ends. The CDR3 loop spans 14 amino acids. The CDR3 is CSAGPPGAGETQYF. The CDR3 nucleotides are TGCAGTGCTGGGCCCCCAGGGGCGGGAGAGACCCAGTACTTC.

The chain couples TRBV3-1 to TRBJ2-3; 10 bases map to TRBD2. Germline V gives CDR1 LGHDT, CDR2 YNNKEL (reference sequence). The V gene end was trimmed by 0 bases and the J gene end by 13 bases; junction bases not matched to a gene: 10. CDR3 size: 15 residues. CDR3 residues: CASSQDLGLAGEKYF. CDR3 nucleotides: TGTGCCAGCAGCCAAGATCTGGGTCTAGCGGGAGAGAAGTATTTT.

This clonotype was found many times. The chain uses TRBV28 and TRBJ2-7, with 8 positions matching TRBD2. The CDR3 is 14 residues long. The J segment lost 6 bases and the V segment lost 6 bases, leaving 10 bases of the junction unmatched. CDR1 MDHEN and CDR2 SYDVKM come from the germline V gene. CDR3: CASRSTSRGGEQYF. In DNA, the CDR3 is TGTGCCAGCAGGTCTACTTCCCGGGGGGGCGAGCAGTACTTC.

This clonotype was seen a few times. The chain links TRBV20-1 to TRBJ2-1, with a tentative D call TRBD2 (5 bases). CDR3 length: 13 amino acids. Deletions cut 6 bases from V and 1 base from J, with 10 bases between. CDR1 DFQATT and CDR2 SNEGSKA come from the germline V gene (reference sequence). CDR3 coding DNA: TGCAGTGCGTTCCGGGGATCCTACAATGAGCAGTTCTTC. This gives the protein CSAFRGSYNEQFF.

The chain combines TRBV5-1 with TRBJ1-5, with D possibly being TRBD1 (5 bases). Germline values: CDR1 SGHRS, CDR2 YFSETQ. The CDR3 is 15 amino acids. V lost 4 bases to trimming and J lost 0 bases, with 11 bases between them. The CDR3 nucleotides read TGCGCCAGCAGCCTAGAGGGGTTTAGCAATCAGCCCCAGCATTTT. Translating it yields CASSLEGFSNQPQHF.

The table lists this clonotype with many counts. The chain combines TRBV27 with TRBJ2-5, with 8 nucleotides matching TRBD1. This CDR3 has 15 residues. Trimming at V came to 6 bases and at J to 7 bases, leaving 13 bases not matched to a gene. CDR1 and CDR2 from the germline V gene are MNHEY and SMNVEV (reference sequence). CDR3 protein: CASRQDRDRFGTQYF. The CDR3 nucleotides read TGTGCCAGCAGGCAGGACCGGGACAGGTTTGGGACCCAGTACTTC.

This clonotype has a count of ten or more. The V and J genes are TRBV10-3 and TRBJ1-1; TRBD1 might be the D (6 bases). This CDR3 spans 14 amino acids. Trimming removed 5 bases from V and 0 bases from J, with 10 bases in between. Looked up from germline, CDR1 is ENHRY and CDR2 is SYGVKD. The CDR3 region is CAISQDRLNTEAFF. The CDR3 nucleotides are TGTGCCATCAGTCAGGACAGATTGAACACTGAAGCTTTCTTT.

A few counts support this clonotype. This chain links TRBV19 with TRBJ2-2, with D possibly matching TRBD1 (7 bases). CDR1 and CDR2 (germline): LNHDA, SQIVND (reference sequence). V was trimmed by 2 bases and J by 7 bases, leaving 17 bases between them. The CDR3 is made up of 16 amino acids. As DNA, the CDR3 is TGTGCCAGTAGTATATACTTTACAGGGGAGGACGGGGAGCTGTTTTTT. It is translated as CASSIYFTGEDGELFF.

This chain uses TRBV5-8 with TRBJ1-4; possible D gene TRBD1, 5 bases. V was shortened by 1 base and J by 2 bases, with 6 bases between the two germline ends. Germline lookup yields CDR1 SGHTS and CDR2 YDEGEE. This CDR3 has 14 residues. CDR3 residues: CASSLPGTNEKLFF. The CDR3 DNA sequence: TGTGCCAGCAGCTTGCCAGGGACTAATGAAAAACTGTTTTTT.

This chain connects TRBV19 to TRBJ2-7, with TRBD1 matching 9 bases. After removal of 5 bases from V and 3 bases from J, the junction contained 5 bases not matched to a gene. Germline CDR1 reads LNHDA; CDR2 reads SQIVND (reference sequence). The length of the CDR3 is 14 residues. CDR3 amino acids: CASSATGGNYEQYF. The CDR3 bases are TGTGCCAGTAGTGCGACAGGGGGAAACTACGAGCAGTACTTC.

This clonotype was recorded at least ten times. The chain carries TRBV28 and TRBJ2-5; tentative D call: TRBD1 (5 bases). This CDR3 has 14 residues. Trimming shortened V by 2 bases and J by 3 bases, and 10 bases separated the two germline ends. From germline, CDR1 is MDHEN and CDR2 SYDVKM. The CDR3 sequence: CASSLPAGKETQYF. As DNA, the CDR3 is TGTGCCAGCAGTTTACCGGCAGGGAAAGAGACCCAGTACTTC.

This clonotype came up a few times. This sequence joins TRBV27 and TRBJ2-3; D is perhaps TRBD1 or TRBD2 (5 bases each). The germline V and J ends were trimmed by 2 bases and 2 bases, with 14 bases remaining between them. Germline lookup yields CDR1 MNHEY and CDR2 SMNVEV (reference sequence). The CDR3 totals 16 residues. Here the CDR3 DNA reads TGTGCCAGCAGTTTAGTCCGAGGGGTATCCACAGATACGCAGTATTTT. This encodes CASSLVRGVSTDTQYF.

This clonotype was counted between two and nine times. The chain combines TRBV7-3 with TRBJ2-1; TRBD1 might be the D (5 bases). CDR1 is SGHTA and CDR2 is FQGTGA in the germline V gene. V shed 2 bases and J shed 7 bases, with 15 bases lying between them. CDR3 length: 15 residues. CDR3 DNA: TGTGCCAGCAGCTTATCCGAGCTCCAGGGTAATGAGCAGTTCTTC. Translated: CASSLSELQGNEQFF. The whole variable domain, filled in from reference TRBV7-3 and TRBJ2-1, reads GAGVSQTPSNKVTEKGKYVELRCDPISGHTALYWYRQSLGQGPEFLIYFQGTGAADDSGLPNDRFFAVRPEGSVSTLKIQRTERGDSAVYLCASSLSELQGNEQFFGPGTRLTVL.

In this sample, this clonotype turned up many times. The chain combines TRBV24-1 with TRBJ2-5; D gene ambiguous. The CDR3 runs 13 residues. Germline CDR1 is KGHDR and CDR2 is SFDVKD. Trimming cost V 7 bases and J 6 bases, with 14 bases left between them. CDR3 nucleotide sequence: TGTGCCACCAGCGAGCCGGGCCGGAAGACCCAGTACTTC. It specifies CATSEPGRKTQYF.

This chain connects TRBV6-5 to TRBJ2-3; 8 bases fit TRBD2. V lost 0 bases to trimming and J lost 4 bases; unmatched junction nucleotides: 3. Germline V CDR1 and CDR2: MNHEY, SVGAGI. CDR3 length: 15 residues. CDR3 region: CASSYSGLVSDTQYF. CDR3 in DNA: TGTGCCAGCAGTTACTCGGGACTAGTGTCAGATACGCAGTATTTT.